These T cell receptor beta chains were read from a single sample in a study of blood T cells in healthy people across ages. TCRdb passed the 5' RACE reads through MiXCR, listing each CDR3 protein once. Of roughly 2 million distinct CDR3 sequences in the sample, roughly 50% were seen once. The source material was blood. Source of these receptors: a woman aged 40-49 years in good health. The CDR3 runs from the conserved cysteine through the conserved F or W. A D gene is named only where the DNA matches it firmly. Clone size is stated in some rows and not others, as once, few, many or a class when expanded.

d_gene: -; j_gene: TRBJ2-4; v_gene: TRBV7-9; abundance: few; CDR3nt: TGTGCCAGCGGGAGAGGATTAAACATTCAGTACTTC; CDR3aa: CASGRGLNIQYF
d_gene: -; j_gene: TRBJ2-1; v_gene: TRBV20-1; abundance: -; CDR3nt: TGCAGTGCTAGAGTTGTCCGGGGCCACAATGAGCAGTTCTTC; CDR3aa: CSARVVRGHNEQFF
d_gene: TRBD2; j_gene: TRBJ2-3; v_gene: TRBV20-1; abundance: -; CDR3nt: TGCAGTGCTGTGGTTAGCGGGGGGATCACAGATACGCAGTATTTT; CDR3aa: CSAVVSGGITDTQYF
d_gene: -; j_gene: TRBJ2-2; v_gene: TRBV28; abundance: -; CDR3nt: TGTGCCAGCAGCAGAACGCGGACAAGGAACACCGGGGAGCTGTTTTTT; CDR3aa: CASSRTRTRNTGELFF
d_gene: -; j_gene: TRBJ1-2; v_gene: TRBV4-3; abundance: -; CDR3nt: TGCGCCAGCAGCCAAGAGGTAGTGACAGTCTATGGCTACACCTTC; CDR3aa: CASSQEVVTVYGYTF
d_gene: TRBD2; j_gene: TRBJ2-1; v_gene: TRBV4-2; abundance: -; CDR3nt: TGTGCCAGCAGCCAGTCAGCGGGGGGGCGGAATGAGCAGTTCTTC; CDR3aa: CASSQSAGGRNEQFF
d_gene: -; j_gene: TRBJ1-2; v_gene: TRBV12-3/TRBV12-4; abundance: -; CDR3nt: TGTGCCAGCAGTTTCCAGGAATCGGGTCATGGCTACACCTTC; CDR3aa: CASSFQESGHGYTF
d_gene: -; j_gene: TRBJ1-2; v_gene: TRBV27; abundance: -; CDR3nt: TGTGCCAGCAGTTTAGGGCTACCGGGACGTGGCTACACCTTC; CDR3aa: CASSLGLPGRGYTF
d_gene: -; j_gene: TRBJ1-1; v_gene: TRBV16; abundance: -; CDR3nt: TGTGCCAGCAGCCAATCCACACAAGCTTTCTTT; CDR3aa: CASSQSTQAFF
d_gene: -; j_gene: TRBJ2-4; v_gene: TRBV27; abundance: few; CDR3nt: TGTGCCAGCAGTTTATTACAGTCTACCAAAAACATTCAGTACTTC; CDR3aa: CASSLLQSTKNIQYF
d_gene: TRBD1; j_gene: TRBJ1-2; v_gene: TRBV6-1; abundance: -; CDR3nt: TGTGCCAGCAGAGCGACAGGGGGAGATGGCTACACCTTC; CDR3aa: CASRATGGDGYTF
d_gene: -; j_gene: TRBJ2-5; v_gene: TRBV20-1; abundance: few; CDR3nt: TGCAGTGCTAGTCTTAGCGGCCTACTCCTCGGAGAGACCCAGTACTTC; CDR3aa: CSASLSGLLLGETQYF
d_gene: -; j_gene: TRBJ2-3; v_gene: TRBV7-9; abundance: -; CDR3nt: TGTGCCAGCATAACGGGGGAAACAGATACGCAGTATTTT; CDR3aa: CASITGETDTQYF
d_gene: -; j_gene: TRBJ2-3; v_gene: TRBV10-3; abundance: few; CDR3nt: TGTGCCATTGATCAGACAGGGAGGAGCACAGATACGCAGTATTTT; CDR3aa: CAIDQTGRSTDTQYF
d_gene: TRBD2; j_gene: TRBJ2-7; v_gene: TRBV13; abundance: -; CDR3nt: TGTGCCAGCACCGTGGGAGGGGCAGGTTCCTACGAGCAGTACTTC; CDR3aa: CASTVGGAGSYEQYF
d_gene: TRBD2; j_gene: TRBJ2-1; v_gene: TRBV7-2; abundance: few; CDR3nt: TGTGCCAGCAGCTTCCCGGGACTAGCGGGGGTCAATGAGCAGTTCTTC; CDR3aa: CASSFPGLAGVNEQFF
d_gene: -; j_gene: TRBJ1-2; v_gene: TRBV4-2; abundance: -; CDR3nt: TGTGCCAGCAGCCAAGCTACAGGGTGTGGCTACACCTTC; CDR3aa: CASSQATGCGYTF
d_gene: TRBD1; j_gene: TRBJ1-1; v_gene: TRBV7-9; abundance: -; CDR3nt: TGTGCCAGCAGAGGGACAGGGGGGGAGAACACTGAAGCTTTCTTT; CDR3aa: CASRGTGGENTEAFF
d_gene: TRBD1; j_gene: TRBJ2-6; v_gene: TRBV5-1; abundance: -; CDR3nt: TGCGCCAGCAGCTTGGTCCTACAGGGGGCAGGGTCTGGGGCCAACGTCCTGACTTTC; CDR3aa: CASSLVLQGAGSGANVLTF
d_gene: -; j_gene: TRBJ2-5; v_gene: TRBV29-1; abundance: -; CDR3nt: TGCAGCGTTGAAGAGCCCGAGGGGGGGGAGAAAGAGACCCAGTACTTC; CDR3aa: CSVEEPEGGEKETQYF
d_gene: -; j_gene: TRBJ2-7; v_gene: TRBV24-1; abundance: few; CDR3nt: TGTGCCACCAGTGACCCCGACATGGTCCGCGAGCAGTACTTC; CDR3aa: CATSDPDMVREQYF
d_gene: -; j_gene: TRBJ2-5; v_gene: TRBV6-1; abundance: -; CDR3nt: TGTGCCAGCAGTGTCCTCAGACTAGAAGGAGAGACCCAGTACTTC; CDR3aa: CASSVLRLEGETQYF
d_gene: -; j_gene: TRBJ2-3; v_gene: TRBV7-9; abundance: -; CDR3nt: TGTGCCAGCAGCCCGTTGACCAAGCCAGATACGCAGTATTTT; CDR3aa: CASSPLTKPDTQYF
d_gene: -; j_gene: TRBJ2-1; v_gene: TRBV4-3; abundance: -; CDR3nt: TGCGCCAGCAGCCGAGGAGACGGCGGGAACTATGAGCAGTTCTTC; CDR3aa: CASSRGDGGNYEQFF
d_gene: -; j_gene: TRBJ2-1; v_gene: TRBV28; abundance: -; CDR3nt: TGTGCCAGCAGTTTATTGGGGGAGATCCAAGAGACCCAGTTCTTC; CDR3aa: CASSLLGEIQETQFF
d_gene: -; j_gene: TRBJ2-1; v_gene: TRBV6-2/TRBV6-3; abundance: -; CDR3nt: TGTGCCAGCAGTTATCGGCGGACCTACAATGAGCAGTTCTTC; CDR3aa: CASSYRRTYNEQFF
d_gene: -; j_gene: TRBJ1-2; v_gene: TRBV6-5; abundance: few; CDR3nt: TGTGCCAGCAGTTACAATAACCGGGGAACTGGCTACACCTTC; CDR3aa: CASSYNNRGTGYTF
d_gene: -; j_gene: TRBJ2-1; v_gene: TRBV29-1; abundance: few; CDR3nt: TGCAGCGTTGAGGACAGCCGATACAATGAGCAGTTCTTC; CDR3aa: CSVEDSRYNEQFF
d_gene: -; j_gene: TRBJ2-3; v_gene: TRBV20-1; abundance: -; CDR3nt: TGCAGTGCCCAGACCGTGGGCACAGATACGCAGTATTTT; CDR3aa: CSAQTVGTDTQYF
d_gene: TRBD2; j_gene: TRBJ2-1; v_gene: TRBV6-1; abundance: -; CDR3nt: TGTGCCAGCAGGCCGGGACTAGCGGGGGTAAGCTCCTACAATGAGCAGTTCTTC; CDR3aa: CASRPGLAGVSSYNEQFF
d_gene: TRBD2; j_gene: TRBJ2-5; v_gene: TRBV5-1; abundance: once; CDR3nt: TGCGCCAGCAGATTAAGCGGGGTCCAAGAGACCCAGTACTTC; CDR3aa: CASRLSGVQETQYF
d_gene: TRBD1; j_gene: TRBJ1-2; v_gene: TRBV28; abundance: few; CDR3nt: TGTGCCAGCAGTCATGCCGGCCGGGACAGGGTCGACGGCTACACCTTC; CDR3aa: CASSHAGRDRVDGYTF
d_gene: -; j_gene: TRBJ2-5; v_gene: TRBV5-1; abundance: few; CDR3nt: TGCGCCAGCAGCTTGGTACGGACAACCGGTCGCGAGACCCAGTACTTC; CDR3aa: CASSLVRTTGRETQYF